This entry lists 25 T cell receptor beta chains sequenced from one sample in a study. Treg sorting used a CD4+CD25+CD127-/low gate. Each CDR3 protein gets one entry after TCRdb re-called the 5' RACE reads with MiXCR. Among 34,000 or so distinct CDR3 sequences, 25% to 30% were seen once, and the ten largest hold under 3%. Sequenced input: tumor-infiltrating Tregs sorted from the breast tumor. The receptors stem from a female donor with breast cancer.

The chain joins TRBV6-1 to TRBJ1-1; D is ambiguous. Germline CDR1 reads MNHNS; CDR2 reads SASEGT. The V end was cut by 7 bases, the J end by 7 bases, with 13 bases between. The CDR3 has 12 amino acids. The DNA of the CDR3 is TGTGCCAGCATCCTAGACGGCAGTGAAGCTTTCTTT. Translated: CASILDGSEAFF.

This sequence joins TRBV20-1 and TRBJ1-2; D gene unclear. Per germline, CDR1 DFQATT and CDR2 SNEGSKA (reference sequence). This CDR3 region has 9 residues. Trimming left V 4 bases short and J 4 bases short, with 1 base between. CDR3: CSAIYGYTF. As DNA, the CDR3 is TGCAGTGCTATCTATGGCTACACCTTC.

This clonotype was recorded at least ten times. This chain links TRBV20-1 with TRBJ1-2, with 9 bases lining up with TRBD1. The V gene's germline CDR1 is DFQATT and CDR2 SNEGSKA (reference sequence). V lost 3 bases, J lost 5 bases, and 1 base stayed unmatched. This CDR3 is 12 amino acids long. CDR3 amino acids: CSASGTGYGYTF. In DNA form, the CDR3 reads TGCAGTGCTAGTGGGACAGGGTATGGCTACACCTTC.

Only a few counts were recorded for this clonotype. A junction end diverges from the germline sequence, so it may reflect a read error. The J gene is TRBJ2-5, the V gene TRBV20-1, with D tentatively TRBD2 (7 bases). CDR3 length equals 14 residues. CDR1 and CDR2 from the germline V gene are DFQATT and SNEGSKA (reference sequence). The CDR3 DNA sequence: TGCGGTGCCCGATGGGGGGGGGCGCGGGAGACCCAGTACTTC. Translating it yields CGARWGGARETQYF.

This clonotype has at least ten counts. The genes are TRBV30 and TRBJ1-3; perhaps TRBD1 as D (5 bases). The CDR3 spans 17 residues. The germline CDR1 and CDR2 sequences are GTSNPN and SVGIG (reference sequence). V was clipped by 0 bases and J by 2 bases, with 17 bases between them. This CDR3 is CAWSVTRTKGPGNTIYF. As DNA, the CDR3 is TGTGCCTGGAGTGTAACGAGGACTAAGGGGCCTGGAAACACCATATATTTT.

The chain couples TRBV20-1 to TRBJ2-1, with D perhaps TRBD1 (5 bases). Trimming stripped 5 bases from V and 4 bases from J, with 18 bases between. This CDR3 contains 15 residues. CDR1 is DFQATT and CDR2 is SNEGSKA in the germline V gene (reference sequence). The DNA of the CDR3 is TGCAGTGCTTCCCACACCTCAAGGGGATACAATGAGCAGTTCTTC. As protein: CSASHTSRGYNEQFF.

This clonotype was detected ten times or more. The chain joins TRBV12-3 or TRBV12-4 to TRBJ2-4; 7 bases align to TRBD1. J was trimmed by 1 base and V by 3 bases; bases with no gene match: 0. This CDR3 is 14 amino acids long. The CDR3 coding sequence is TGTGCCAGCAGTTTGACAGGGGCCAAAAACATTCAGTACTTC. This gives the protein CASSLTGAKNIQYF.

This clonotype was detected many times. The J gene is TRBJ2-7, the V gene TRBV29-1; TRBD2 agrees at 10 bases. Germline loops: CDR1 SQVTM, CDR2 ANQGSEA. J was trimmed by 0 bases and V by 4 bases; bases with no gene match: 6. This CDR3 contains 15 residues. The CDR3 region has the DNA TGCAGCGTTGCGAGAGCGGGAGGGCCCTCCTACGAGCAGTACTTC. Residues: CSVARAGGPSYEQYF.

To note about this clonotype: Compared with germline, one end of the junction differs, possibly owing to a read error. This CDR3 is CSVLRIGPYSEQFF. The CDR3 DNA reads TGCAGCGTTTTAAGAATCGGCCCCTACAGTGAGCAGTTCTTC. The rearrangement uses TRBV29-1 and TRBJ2-1; the D is unclear. The CDR3 sequence is 14 residues long. Germline loops: CDR1 SQVTM, CDR2 ANQGSEA.

This clonotype was counted many times. The chain uses TRBV29-1 and TRBJ1-2, with a weak D call TRBD1 (5 bases). The CDR3 extends over 16 amino acids. The germline gives CDR1 SQVTM, CDR2 ANQGSEA. Trimming took off 6 bases at V and 4 bases at J, with 24 bases between the two ends. The CDR3 here is CSVPWGGLGTSYGYTF. As DNA, the CDR3 is TGCAGCGTGCCCTGGGGAGGTCTCGGGACTTCCTATGGCTACACCTTC.

This clonotype was observed many times. The chain carries TRBV7-9 and TRBJ1-3; tentative D call: TRBD1 (6 bases). Germline V gene sequence: CDR1 SEHNR, CDR2 FQNEAQ (reference sequence). With 8 bases removed from V and 4 bases from J, the gap between germline ends came to 12 bases. CDR3 length: 13 residues. In nucleotides, the CDR3 is TGTGCCAGCTCCACAGGGTCCGGAAACACCATATATTTT. Translated: CASSTGSGNTIYF.

V gene TRBV11-2 combines with J gene TRBJ1-1; D may be TRBD1 (6 bases). The germline V gene has CDR1 SGHAT and CDR2 FQNNGV. The CDR3 consists of 13 residues. V lost 5 bases, J lost 1 base, and 8 bases lay in between. CDR3 bases: TGTGCCAGCAGCCGACAGGCGAACACTGAAGCTTTCTTT. Amino acid sequence: CASSRQANTEAFF.

With respect to this clonotype: A much larger clone lies one base from this, so it may be a read error. The rearrangement joins TRBV7-8 to TRBJ2-7, with D hard to call. Germline CDR1 reads SGHVS; CDR2 reads FQNEAQ. The CDR3 is made up of 12 amino acids. The chain's CDR3 is CASSFLVYKQYF. CDR3 DNA sequence: TGTGCCAGCAGCTTTCTCGTCTACAAGCAGTACTTC.

This rearrangement joins TRBV4-1 to TRBJ1-4; no firm D call. CDR1 is MGHRA, CDR2 YSYEKL, per germline. The length of the CDR3 is 16 residues. The V end was cut by 3 bases, the J end by 0 bases, with 11 bases between. For the CDR3, the DNA is TGCGCCAGCAGCCACCGCCGACAAGCAACTAATGAAAAACTGTTTTTT. This gives the protein CASSHRRQATNEKLFF.

This clonotype was detected only a few times. This sequence joins TRBV20-1 and TRBJ1-2; 10 bases agree with TRBD1. Unmatched junction bases numbered 4, after V lost 6 bases and J lost 0 bases. This CDR3 is built from 14 residues. The germline gives CDR1 DFQATT, CDR2 SNEGSKA (reference sequence). CDR3 sequence (DNA): TGCAGTGCCGGGACAGGGGCCGCTAACTATGGCTACACCTTC. Translation: CSAGTGAANYGYTF.

The rearrangement joins TRBV12-3 or TRBV12-4 to TRBJ2-1, with D possibly called TRBD1 or TRBD2 (5 bases each). The CDR3 is 11 residues long. Trimming took 6 bases from V and 9 from J, leaving 9 bases between them. In DNA, the CDR3 is TGTGCCAGCAGAACCGGGGCTGAGCAGTTCTTC. Translating it yields CASRTGAEQFF.

As to this clonotype: Because the CDR3 is missing its conserved closing phenylalanine or tryptophan, this is likely a read error. The DNA is left out, because the CDR3 cannot be placed on it with certainty; the CDR3 is given as TCRdb lists it. The chain joins TRBV20-1 to TRBJ1-1. Germline V gives CDR1 DFQATT, CDR2 SNEGSKA (reference sequence). Inclusive of both ends, the CDR3 amounts to 8 amino acids. The CDR3 region is CSARDSQG.

This clonotype was seen repeatedly, ten times or more. This rearrangement joins TRBV9 to TRBJ2-7; 10 bases align to TRBD1. The CDR3 sequence is 16 residues long. J lost 2 bases, V lost 4 bases, and 9 bases had no gene match. The germline gives CDR1 SGDLS, CDR2 YYNGEE. DNA of the CDR3: TGTGCCAGCAGCCCCCGGCGGGGGACAGGGGCCTACGAGCAGTACTTC. It codes for CASSPRRGTGAYEQYF. The entire variable domain, with the rest obtained from reference TRBV9 and TRBJ2-7, is as follows: DSGVTQTPKHLITATGQRVTLRCSPRSGDLSVYWYQQSLDQGLQFLIQYYNGEERAKGNILERFSAQQFPDLHSELNLSSLELGDSALYFCASSPRRGTGAYEQYFGPGTRLTVT.

V and J are TRBV29-1 and TRBJ2-1; D is unresolved. The CDR3 length is 13 residues. V lost 7 bases and J lost 0, with 10 bases in between. Germline CDR1 is SQVTM and CDR2 is ANQGSEA. The CDR3 loop reads CSAGTFSYNEQFF. Written as DNA, the CDR3 is TGCAGCGCTGGCACATTCTCCTACAATGAGCAGTTCTTC.

Comment on this clonotype: One base away lies a much larger clone, so this may be a sequencing read error. This chain links TRBV25-1 with TRBJ2-1, with D tentatively TRBD1 or TRBD2 (5 bases each). CDR1 is MGHDK and CDR2 is SYGVNS in the germline V gene. Between the trimmed V and J ends, which lost 8 bases and 7 bases, there was a span of 9 bases. This CDR3 region has 11 residues. The CDR3 is CASRWGNEQFF. The CDR3 DNA reads as TGTGCCAGCCGATGGGGGAATGAGCAGTTCTTC.

The chain recombines TRBV12-3 or TRBV12-4 with TRBJ2-1; no clear D gene. Trimming stripped 5 bases from V and 3 bases from J, with 14 bases between. The CDR3 loop spans 15 amino acids. CDR3 DNA sequence: TGTGCCAGCAGTCTTCTCCCTTACTACTACAATGAGCAGTTCTTC. Protein product: CASSLLPYYYNEQFF.

In this sample, this clonotype turned up many times. This chain uses TRBV20-1 with TRBJ1-5; TRBD1 matches at 8 bases. From germline, CDR1 is DFQATT and CDR2 SNEGSKA (reference sequence). This CDR3 is 15 amino acids long. V shed 6 bases, J shed 7 bases, and the junction held 14 bases outside the gene matches. The CDR3, as DNA: TGCAGTGCCTCCAGACAGGGGATTACACACCAGCCCCAGCATTTT. Translation gives CSASRQGITHQPQHF.

This clonotype showed up just a few times. The chain couples TRBV12-3 or TRBV12-4 to TRBJ1-1, with D hard to call. V dropped 5 bases and J dropped 7 bases, with 14 bases sitting between them. The CDR3 covers 13 residues. CDR3 in amino acids: CASSLRTFGEAFF. The CDR3 DNA follows: TGTGCCAGCAGTCTCCGGACTTTCGGTGAAGCTTTCTTT.

This clonotype was counted a few times. Since the CDR3 does not end with the conserved phenylalanine or tryptophan, this likely comes from a read error. This chain connects TRBV7-9 to TRBJ1-1, with 7 bases fitting TRBD1. This CDR3 spans 14 amino acids. After removal of 5 bases from V and 5 bases from J, the junction contained 8 bases not matched to a gene. The germline CDR1 and CDR2 sequences are SEHNR and FQNEAQ (reference sequence). CDR3 sequence reads: CASSHISGGTEAFL. The CDR3 DNA follows: TGTGCCAGCAGCCATATATCAGGGGGTACTGAAGCTTTCCTT.

This clonotype was observed once. This may be a read error, as it is one base from a much larger clone. The chain recombines TRBV3-1 with TRBJ2-4; 10 positions agree with TRBD1. Germline CDR1 reads LGHDT; CDR2 reads YNNKEL (reference sequence). Germline trimming cut 2 bases from V and 3 bases from J; bases unmatched to any gene: 4. The CDR3 is 16 amino acids. This chain's CDR3 is CASSQSDRGVKNIQYF. The CDR3 nucleotides are TGTGCCAGCAGCCAATCGGACAGGGGGGTCAAAAACATTCAGTACTTC. The full variable domain, completed using reference TRBV3-1 and TRBJ2-4, is DTAVSQTPKYLVTQMGNDKSIKCEQNLGHDTMYWYKQDSKKFLKIMFSYNNKELIINETVPNRFSPKSPDKAHLNLHINSLELGDSAVYFCASSQSDRGVKNIQYFGAGTRLSVL.